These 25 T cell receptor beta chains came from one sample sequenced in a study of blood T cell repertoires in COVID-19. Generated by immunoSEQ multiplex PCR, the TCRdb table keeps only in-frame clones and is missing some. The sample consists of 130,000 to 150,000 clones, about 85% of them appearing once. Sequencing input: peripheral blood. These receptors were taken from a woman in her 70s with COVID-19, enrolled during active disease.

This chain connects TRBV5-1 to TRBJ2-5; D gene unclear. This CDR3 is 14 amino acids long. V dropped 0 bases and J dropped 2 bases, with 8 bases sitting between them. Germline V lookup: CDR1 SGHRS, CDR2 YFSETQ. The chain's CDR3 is CASSLGTVQETQYF. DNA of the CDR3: TGCGCCAGCAGCTTGGGAACAGTACAAGAGACCCAGTACTTC.

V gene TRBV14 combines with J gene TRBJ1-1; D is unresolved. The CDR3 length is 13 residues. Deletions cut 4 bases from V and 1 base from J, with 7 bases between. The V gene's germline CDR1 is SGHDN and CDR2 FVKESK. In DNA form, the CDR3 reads TGTGCCAGCAGCCCATCCGGGAACACTGAAGCTTTCTTT. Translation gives CASSPSGNTEAFF.

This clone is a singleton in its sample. The CDR3 loop is CASSGWGEQPQHF. The CDR3 bases are TGTGCCAGCAGTGGTTGGGGAGAGCAGCCCCAGCATTTT. The rearrangement joins TRBV2 to TRBJ1-5, with D hard to call. The CDR3 is 13 amino acids. Trimming took 4 bases from V and 7 from J, leaving 11 bases between them. Germline values: CDR1 SNHLY, CDR2 FYNNEI. The complete variable domain, with remaining parts taken from reference TRBV2 and TRBJ1-5, reads EPEVTQTPSHQVTQMGQEVILRCVPISNHLYFYWYRQILGQKVEFLVSFYNNEISEKSEIFDDQFSVERPDGSNFTLKIRSTKLEDSAMYFCASSGWGEQPQHFGDGTRLSIL.

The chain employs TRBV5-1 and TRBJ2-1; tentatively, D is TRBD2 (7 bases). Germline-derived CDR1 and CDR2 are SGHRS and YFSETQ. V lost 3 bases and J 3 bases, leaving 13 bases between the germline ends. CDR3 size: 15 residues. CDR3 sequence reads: CASSSRGGDYNEQFF. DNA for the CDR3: TGCGCCAGCAGCTCCAGGGGAGGGGACTACAATGAGCAGTTCTTC.

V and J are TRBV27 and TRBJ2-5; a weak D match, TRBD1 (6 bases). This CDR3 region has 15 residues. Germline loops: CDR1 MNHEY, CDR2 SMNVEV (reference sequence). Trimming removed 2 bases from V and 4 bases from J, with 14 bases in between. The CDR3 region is CASSLARRGGETQYF. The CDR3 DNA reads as TGTGCCAGCAGTTTAGCTCGCCGAGGGGGAGAGACCCAGTACTTC.

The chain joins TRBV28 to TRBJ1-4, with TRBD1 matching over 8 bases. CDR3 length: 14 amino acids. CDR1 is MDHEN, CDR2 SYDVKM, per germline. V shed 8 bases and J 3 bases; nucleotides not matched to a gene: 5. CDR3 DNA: TGTGCCAGCCATGGACAGGGAGCTAATGAAAAACTGTTTTTT. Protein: CASHGQGANEKLFF.

The CDR3 reads CAITGTGGNTIYF. The DNA of the CDR3 is TGTGCCATCACCGGGACAGGGGGAAACACCATATATTTT. V usage is TRBV6-5 and J usage is TRBJ1-3, with 9 bases matching TRBD1. Germline V CDR1 and CDR2: MNHEY, SVGAGI. Losses at the gene ends were 10 bases for V and 4 bases for J; bases not matched to a gene: 5. The CDR3 has 13 amino acids.

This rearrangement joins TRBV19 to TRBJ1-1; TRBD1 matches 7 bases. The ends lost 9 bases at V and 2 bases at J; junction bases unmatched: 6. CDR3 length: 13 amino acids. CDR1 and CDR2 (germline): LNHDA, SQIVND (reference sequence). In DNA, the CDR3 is TGTGCCAGCAGGACAGGATATAACACTGAAGCTTTCTTT. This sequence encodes CASRTGYNTEAFF.

The CDR3: CASTPVGGYYAEAFF. In DNA, the CDR3 is TGTGCCAGCACCCCCGTCGGGGGGTATTACGCTGAAGCTTTCTTT. This chain uses TRBV6-5 with TRBJ1-1, with D possibly TRBD1 on 5 matching bases. Germline assignment: CDR1 MNHEY and CDR2 SVGAGI. Trimming stripped 7 bases from V and 6 bases from J, with 21 bases between. The CDR3 contains 15 residues.

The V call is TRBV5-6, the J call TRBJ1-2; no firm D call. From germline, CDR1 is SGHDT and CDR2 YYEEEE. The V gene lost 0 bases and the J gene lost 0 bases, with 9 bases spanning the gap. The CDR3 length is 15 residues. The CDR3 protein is CASSLGQNANYGYTF. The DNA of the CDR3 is TGTGCCAGCAGCTTGGGGCAGAACGCTAACTATGGCTACACCTTC.

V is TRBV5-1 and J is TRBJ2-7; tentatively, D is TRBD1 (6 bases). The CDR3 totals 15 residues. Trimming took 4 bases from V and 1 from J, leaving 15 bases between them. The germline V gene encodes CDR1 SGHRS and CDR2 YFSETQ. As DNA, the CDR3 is TGCGCCAGCAGCCCAGGGGACACCGCATCCTACGAGCAGTACTTC. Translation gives CASSPGDTASYEQYF.

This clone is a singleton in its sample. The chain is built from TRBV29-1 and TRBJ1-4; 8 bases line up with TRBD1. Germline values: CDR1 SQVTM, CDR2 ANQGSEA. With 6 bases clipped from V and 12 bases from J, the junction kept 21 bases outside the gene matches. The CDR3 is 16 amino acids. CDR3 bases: TGCAGCGTGTCCCGGAGCCAAGCGGATGGACAGGGAGAACTGTTTTTT. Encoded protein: CSVSRSQADGQGELFF.

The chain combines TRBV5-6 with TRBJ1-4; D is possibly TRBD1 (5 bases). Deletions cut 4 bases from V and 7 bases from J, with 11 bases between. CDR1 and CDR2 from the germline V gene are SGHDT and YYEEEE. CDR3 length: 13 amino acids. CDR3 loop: CASSQRDGEKLFF. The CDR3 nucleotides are TGTGCCAGCAGCCAGCGGGACGGTGAAAAACTGTTTTTT.

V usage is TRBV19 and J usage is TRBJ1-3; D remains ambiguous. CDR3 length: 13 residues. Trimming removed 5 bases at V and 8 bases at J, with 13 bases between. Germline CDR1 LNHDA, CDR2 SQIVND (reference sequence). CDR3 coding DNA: TGTGCCAGTAGTGGTGCGGATTATCACACCATATATTTT. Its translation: CASSGADYHTIYF.

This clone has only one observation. CDR3 sequence (DNA): TGCAGTGCCCTTTCAGGGGAGAGGGCTTTCTTT. Amino acids: CSALSGERAFF. V gene TRBV20-1 combines with J gene TRBJ1-1; TRBD1 might be the D (6 bases). V lost 6 bases and J lost 11, with 16 bases in between. The CDR3 consists of 11 residues. CDR1 is DFQATT, CDR2 SNEGSKA, per germline (reference sequence).

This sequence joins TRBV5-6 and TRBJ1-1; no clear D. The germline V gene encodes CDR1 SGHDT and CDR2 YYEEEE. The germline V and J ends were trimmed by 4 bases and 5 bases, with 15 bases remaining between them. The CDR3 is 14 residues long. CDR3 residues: CASSPDYGGTEAFF. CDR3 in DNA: TGTGCCAGCAGCCCGGACTACGGAGGGACTGAAGCTTTCTTT.

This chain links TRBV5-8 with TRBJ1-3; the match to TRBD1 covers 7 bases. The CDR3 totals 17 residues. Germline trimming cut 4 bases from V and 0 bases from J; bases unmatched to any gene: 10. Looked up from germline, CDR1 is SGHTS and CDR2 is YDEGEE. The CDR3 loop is CASSLSQGTYSGNTIYF. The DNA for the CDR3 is TGTGCCAGCAGCCTTTCACAGGGGACTTACTCTGGAAACACCATATATTTT.

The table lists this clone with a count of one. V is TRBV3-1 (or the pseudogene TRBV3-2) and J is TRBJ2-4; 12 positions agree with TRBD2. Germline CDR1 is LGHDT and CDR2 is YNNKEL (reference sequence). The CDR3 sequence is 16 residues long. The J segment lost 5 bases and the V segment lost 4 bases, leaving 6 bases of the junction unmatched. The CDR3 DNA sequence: TGTGCCAGCAGCCCCGGACTAGCGGGGTACGAAAACATTCAGTACTTC. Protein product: CASSPGLAGYENIQYF.

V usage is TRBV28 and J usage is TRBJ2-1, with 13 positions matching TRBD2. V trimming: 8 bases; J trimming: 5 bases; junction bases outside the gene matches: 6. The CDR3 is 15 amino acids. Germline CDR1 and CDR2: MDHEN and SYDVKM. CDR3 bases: TGTGCCAGCCGTACTAGCGGGGGGGCCCACAATGAGCAGTTCTTC. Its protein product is CASRTSGGAHNEQFF. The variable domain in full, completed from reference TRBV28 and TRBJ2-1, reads DVKVTQSSRYLVKRTGEKVFLECVQDMDHENMFWYRQDPGLGLRLIYFSYDVKMKEKGDIPEGYSVSREKKERFSLILESASTNQTSMYLCASRTSGGAHNEQFFGPGTRLTVL.

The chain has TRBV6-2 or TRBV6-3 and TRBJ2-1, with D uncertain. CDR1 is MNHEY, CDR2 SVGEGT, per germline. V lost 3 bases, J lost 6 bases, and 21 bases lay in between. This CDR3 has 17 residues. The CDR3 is CASSYKASWLDLNEQFF. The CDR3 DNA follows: TGTGCCAGCAGTTATAAGGCTTCTTGGCTAGATCTCAATGAGCAGTTCTTC.

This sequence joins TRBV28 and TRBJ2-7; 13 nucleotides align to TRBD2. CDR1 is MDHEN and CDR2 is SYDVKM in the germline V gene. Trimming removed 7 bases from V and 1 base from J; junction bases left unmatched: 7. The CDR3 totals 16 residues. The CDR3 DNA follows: TGTGCCAGCACCCCGGGACTAGCGGGGAGTTCCTACGAGCAGTACTTC. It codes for CASTPGLAGSSYEQYF.

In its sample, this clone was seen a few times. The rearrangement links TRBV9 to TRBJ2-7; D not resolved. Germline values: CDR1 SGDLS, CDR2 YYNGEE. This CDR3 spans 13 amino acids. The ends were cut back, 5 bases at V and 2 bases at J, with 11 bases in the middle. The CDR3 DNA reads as TGTGCCAGCAGTGCAACAGATGCCTACGAGCAGTACTTC. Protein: CASSATDAYEQYF.

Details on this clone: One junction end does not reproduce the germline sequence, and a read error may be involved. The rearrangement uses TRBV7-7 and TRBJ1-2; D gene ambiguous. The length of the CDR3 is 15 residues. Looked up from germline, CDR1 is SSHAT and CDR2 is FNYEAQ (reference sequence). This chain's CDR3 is CASIAHRDLPKGYTF. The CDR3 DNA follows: TGTGCTAGCATTGCTCACCGGGATCTGCCAAAAGGCTACACCTTC.

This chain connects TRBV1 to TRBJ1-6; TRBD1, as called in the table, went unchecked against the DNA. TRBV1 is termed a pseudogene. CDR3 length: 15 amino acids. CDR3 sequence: CTSSQGGQGKGPLHF. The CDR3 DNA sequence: TGCACCAGCAGCCAAGGGGGACAGGGAAAAGGACCCCTCCACTTT.

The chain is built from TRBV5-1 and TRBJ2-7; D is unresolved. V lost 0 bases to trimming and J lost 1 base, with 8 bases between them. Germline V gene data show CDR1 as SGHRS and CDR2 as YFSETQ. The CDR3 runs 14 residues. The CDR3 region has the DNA TGCGCCAGCAGCTTGGATGCACATTCCTACGAGCAGTACTTC. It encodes CASSLDAHSYEQYF.